This is a list of T cell receptor beta chains from one sample in a study of glioma-infiltrating T cells. MiXCR was run by TCRdb on the multiplex PCR reads, yielding one entry per CDR3 protein. The sample comprises 400,000 or so distinct CDR3 sequences, approximately 42% of which are singletons, and around 12% rests with the top ten. Source material: glioma tissue, nonneoplastic brain tissue, or PBMCs (not recorded which). Every receptor here comes from a human donor with low-grade glioma or glioblastoma, undergoing nonglioma brain surgery, or in good health (not recorded which). The CDR3 runs from the conserved cysteine through the conserved F or W. D genes are given only for firm matches. Size values are once, few and many counts, or a class for expanded clones, and some rows have none.

CDR3: CASQLAGGGYNEQFF; DNA: TGTGCCAGCCAATTAGCGGGAGGAGGGTACAATGAGCAGTTCTTC; J: TRBJ2-1; V: TRBV6-1; D: TRBD2; size: many
CDR3: CASSQEGQLGEQYF; DNA: TGCGCCAGCAGCCAAGAGGGGCAGTTGGGCGAGCAGTACTTC; J: TRBJ2-7; V: TRBV4-1; D: -; size: -
CDR3: CASSLLGVRGSLYEQYF; DNA: TGTGCCAGCAGTTTATTGGGGGTCCGGGGGTCCCTCTACGAGCAGTACTTC; J: TRBJ2-7; V: TRBV27; D: -; size: -
CDR3: CASSQVLTSGTETQYF; DNA: TGCGCCAGCAGCCAAGTCTTGACTAGCGGGACAGAGACCCAGTACTTC; J: TRBJ2-5; V: TRBV4-1; D: TRBD2; size: -
CDR3: CASSLEVGLVVEQYF; DNA: TGTGCCAGCAGCCTAGAGGTGGGACTAGTCGTCGAGCAGTACTTC; J: TRBJ2-7; V: TRBV7-6; D: TRBD2; size: -
CDR3: CASSASPTQPNEQFF; DNA: TGTGCCAGCAGCGCTTCCCCGACGCAGCCTAATGAGCAGTTCTTC; J: TRBJ2-1; V: TRBV6-4; D: -; size: few
CDR3: CASRLTGAAGAEAFF; DNA: TGTGCCAGCAGGTTGACAGGGGCCGCCGGGGCTGAAGCTTTCTTT; J: TRBJ1-1; V: TRBV2; D: TRBD1; size: few
CDR3: CASSPAGDSTYEQYF; DNA: TGTGCCAGCAGCCCGGCGGGGGACAGCACCTACGAGCAGTACTTC; J: TRBJ2-7; V: TRBV2; D: -; size: -
CDR3: CASSQADRAYEQYF; DNA: TGCGCCAGCAGCCAAGCGGACCGAGCCTACGAGCAGTACTTC; J: TRBJ2-7; V: TRBV27; D: -; size: -
CDR3: CASSDRPGQGDTEAFF; DNA: TGTGCCAGCAGTGACCGACCGGGACAGGGGGACACTGAAGCTTTCTTT; J: TRBJ1-1; V: TRBV28; D: TRBD1; size: -
CDR3: CASSLRRDGDNEQFF; DNA: TGTGCCAGCAGTTTAAGGCGGGACGGCGACAATGAGCAGTTCTTC; J: TRBJ2-1; V: TRBV27; D: -; size: many
CDR3: CASSPGGTRELFF; DNA: TGTGCCAGCAGCCCAGGGGGCACGAGGGAGCTGTTTTTT; J: TRBJ2-2; V: TRBV6-2/TRBV6-3; D: TRBD1; size: few
CDR3: CASSYSNAGGPNVQIF; DNA: TGTGCCAGCAGTTACTCGAACGCGGGAGGGCCTAACGTTCAGATCTTC; J: TRBJ2-1; V: TRBV6-2/TRBV6-3; D: TRBD2; size: -
CDR3: CASSLFLFTEAFF; DNA: -; J: TRBJ1-1; V: TRBV7-2; D: -; size: few
CDR3: CSASRIAREDETQYF; DNA: TGCAGTGCTAGCAGGATAGCCAGGGAGGACGAGACCCAGTACTTC; J: TRBJ2-5; V: TRBV20-1; D: -; size: -
CDR3: CASSYSGTQYF; DNA: TGTGCCAGCAGTTATAGCGGGACCCAGTACTTC; J: TRBJ2-5; V: TRBV28; D: -; size: -